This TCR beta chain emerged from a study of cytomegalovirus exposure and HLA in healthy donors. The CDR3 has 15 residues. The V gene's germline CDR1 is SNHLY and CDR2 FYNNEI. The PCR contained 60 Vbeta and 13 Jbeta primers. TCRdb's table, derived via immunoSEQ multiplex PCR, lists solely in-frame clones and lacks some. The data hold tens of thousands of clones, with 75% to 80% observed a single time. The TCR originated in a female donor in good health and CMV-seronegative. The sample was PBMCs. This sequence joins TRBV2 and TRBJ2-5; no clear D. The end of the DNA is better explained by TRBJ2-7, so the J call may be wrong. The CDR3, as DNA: TGTGCCAGCAGTGCCGAGGCTTTCCTCGACTCCGAGCAGTACTTC. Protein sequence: CASSAEAFLDSEQYF.